Described below is a single T cell receptor (beta chain) sequence and its context. As yet, its antigen is unknown. The sample holds other DNA sequences that translate to the same CDR3. These data originate in a study of cytomegalovirus exposure and HLA in healthy donors. PCR primers comprised 60 Vbeta and 13 Jbeta primers. Some clones are missing from TCRdb's copy, which holds only in-frame ones; the method was immunoSEQ multiplex PCR. In the table there are approximately 150,000 clones, roughly 80% of which are singletons. The donors (healthy individuals) were bone marrow donors. The CDR3 has 15 amino acids. The germline V gene has CDR1 SGDLS and CDR2 YYNGEE. The J segment lost 4 bases and the V segment lost 0 bases, leaving 4 bases of the junction unmatched. General study points: Presence/absence analyses treated sequencing depth as roughly uniform across donors. Analysis was carried out at a later point, and it linked a missense DCLRE1C variant to TCR beta V- and J-gene trimming. HLA alleles were associated with some 16,000 TCR beta sequences in a later analysis at 0.05 false discovery rate.

This TCR came from a woman aged 35 to 49 in good health and CMV-seropositive. V and J are TRBV9 and TRBJ2-7; 10 bases line up with TRBD1. The sample was PBMCs. The CDR3 loop is CASSVAGTGDYEQYF. The CDR3 bases are TGTGCCAGCAGCGTAGCCGGGACAGGGGATTACGAGCAGTACTTC.